The rows below give T cell receptor beta chains drawn from one sample of a study of cytomegalovirus exposure and HLA in healthy donors. The method was immunoSEQ multiplex PCR; TCRdb's version includes in-frame clones alone and lacks a portion of them. The sample table sets out 200,000 to 250,000 clones. Sequencing input: PBMCs. These receptors were collected from a girl aged 2 to 9 in good health and CMV-seropositive. CDR3s include the opening cysteine and the closing phenylalanine or tryptophan. A D gene is named only where the DNA matches it firmly.

CDR3	DNA	D	J	V
CASSVAPDYEQYF	TGTGCCAGCAGCGTAGCGCCAGATTACGAGCAGTACTTC	.	TRBJ2-7	TRBV9
CASSYGSQETQYF	TGTGCCAGCAGTTACGGCTCTCAAGAGACCCAGTACTTC	.	TRBJ2-5	TRBV6-5
CASSEGLYGYTF	TGCGCCAGCAGCGAGGGCCTCTATGGCTACACCTTC	.	TRBJ1-2	TRBV5-1
CASCADRSSYNEQFF	TGTGCCAGCTGCGCTGATCGAAGCTCCTACAATGAGCAGTTCTTC	.	TRBJ2-1	TRBV2
CASSLEAWGPDTQYF	TGCGCCAGCAGCTTGGAGGCGTGGGGCCCAGATACGCAGTATTTT	.	TRBJ2-3	TRBV5-1
CASSLSPDYGYTF	TGTGCCAGCAGTTTATCCCCGGACTATGGCTACACCTTC	.	TRBJ1-2	TRBV28
CASSQGTSGTSEQYF	TGCGCCAGCAGCCAGGGGACTAGCGGGACGAGCGAGCAGTACTTC	TRBD2	TRBJ2-7	TRBV5-1
CASSEGGQGGEQYF	TGTGCCAGCAGTGAAGGGGGTCAGGGCGGCGAGCAGTACTTC	.	TRBJ2-7	TRBV6-1
CASHGGRGKNIQYF	TGTGCCAGCCATGGCGGGAGGGGTAAAAACATTCAGTACTTC	TRBD2	TRBJ2-4	TRBV5-4
CASTDRVNTEAFF	TGTGCCTCCACGGACAGGGTGAACACTGAAGCTTTCTTT	TRBD1	TRBJ1-1	TRBV6-5
CASSLGANYEQYF	TGTGCCAGCAGTTTAGGGGCTAACTACGAGCAGTACTTC	.	TRBJ2-7	TRBV27
CASSDIAGRETQYF	TGTGCCAGCAGTGATATAGCGGGAAGGGAGACCCAGTACTTC	TRBD2	TRBJ2-5	TRBV2
CATSRDPGQGVGQPQHF	TGTGCCACCAGCAGAGATCCAGGACAGGGGGTAGGGCAGCCCCAGCATTTT	TRBD1	TRBJ1-5	TRBV15
CASSATSGSSYEQYF	TGCGCCAGCAGCGCGACTAGCGGGAGCTCCTACGAGCAGTACTTC	TRBD2	TRBJ2-7	TRBV5-1
CASSYIGTGGFMQYF	TGTGCCAGCAGTTACATCGGGACAGGGGGCTTTATGCAGTACTTC	TRBD1	TRBJ2-7	TRBV27
CASGPSTYEQYF	TGTGCCAGCGGTCCTAGTACCTACGAGCAGTACTTC	.	TRBJ2-7	TRBV6-5
CSVGDRVIQAWDGYTF	TGCAGCGTGGGGGACAGGGTGATTCAGGCTTGGGATGGCTACACCTTC	TRBD1	TRBJ1-2	TRBV29-1
CASSSPGQHNYGYTF	TGCGCCAGCAGCTCACCGGGACAGCACAACTATGGCTACACCTTC	TRBD1	TRBJ1-2	TRBV5-1
CASSPTSGLGYEQYF	TGTGCCAGCAGTCCGACTAGCGGGCTTGGGTACGAGCAGTACTTC	TRBD2	TRBJ2-7	TRBV6-5
CASSFYRGSYNEQFF	TGTGCCAGCAGCTTTTACCGAGGGAGCTACAATGAGCAGTTCTTC	.	TRBJ2-1	TRBV7-9
CASSARQGAAGNTIYF	TGTGCCAGCTCGGCCCGACAGGGAGCAGCTGGAAACACCATATATTTT	TRBD1	TRBJ1-3	TRBV18
CASSSDVGTGGREQYF	TGTGCCAGCAGCTCAGATGTCGGGACAGGGGGGCGGGAGCAGTACTTC	TRBD1	TRBJ2-7	TRBV7-9
CASIRDRGHEAFF	TGTGCCAGCATCAGGGATCGCGGCCATGAAGCTTTCTTT	.	TRBJ1-1	TRBV11-2
CASRGRTTIAKNIQYF	TGTGCCAGCAGGGGGAGGACTACGATAGCCAAAAACATTCAGTACTTC	.	TRBJ2-4	TRBV2
CAWSGSGAPSQHF	TGTGCCTGGAGTGGATCGGGAGCTCCGTCCCAGCATTTT	.	TRBJ1-5	TRBV30
CASGQGTEAFF	TGTGCCAGTGGGCAGGGGACAGAAGCTTTCTTT	.	TRBJ1-1	TRBV19
CASSYGEGQAKNIQYF	TGTGCCAGCAGCTACGGGGAAGGTCAAGCCAAAAACATTCAGTACTTC	.	TRBJ2-4	TRBV5-6
CAWSVSRTSDRTDTQYF	TGTGCCTGGAGTGTGTCTCGGACTAGCGATCGCACAGATACGCAGTATTTT	TRBD2	TRBJ2-3	TRBV30
CASSPSEETRTEAFF	TGTGCCAGCAGCCCGTCGGAAGAGACACGTACTGAAGCTTTCTTT	.	TRBJ1-1	TRBV11-2
CASSPIAGASYEQYF	TGTGCCAGCAGCCCGATAGCGGGAGCATCCTACGAGCAGTACTTC	TRBD2	TRBJ2-7	TRBV5-5
CASSYSGTGVYEQYF	TGTGCCAGCAGTTACTCTGGGACAGGGGTATACGAGCAGTACTTC	TRBD1	TRBJ2-7	TRBV6-5
CASSLISGTNTDTQYF	TGTGCCAGCAGCTTGATTTCGGGGACTAACACAGATACGCAGTATTTT	TRBD2	TRBJ2-3	TRBV11-2
CASSIVSGGSNQPQHF	TGTGCCAGTAGTATAGTATCGGGAGGGAGCAATCAGCCCCAGCATTTT	.	TRBJ1-5	TRBV19
CASSRGLAGGNYEQYF	TGTGCCAGCAGCCGGGGACTAGCGGGAGGTAACTACGAGCAGTACTTC	TRBD2	TRBJ2-7	TRBV5-4
CASSPGTADKLFF	TGTGCCAGCAGCCCGGGGACAGCGGATAAACTGTTTTTT	TRBD1	TRBJ1-4	TRBV13
CASSGLAGKYSYNEQFF	TGTGCCAGTAGCGGCCTAGCGGGCAAATACTCCTACAATGAGCAGTTCTTC	TRBD2	TRBJ2-1	TRBV19
CASEEGLAGGGIQYF	TGTGCCAGCGAGGAGGGGCTAGCGGGAGGAGGTATTCAGTACTTC	TRBD2	TRBJ2-4	TRBV2
CASSSPRGAPEAFF	TGTGCCAGCAGCTCCCCGCGGGGCGCCCCTGAAGCTTTCTTT	.	TRBJ1-1	TRBV7-9
CASSLERGYTEAFF	TGTGCCAGCAGCTTAGAGAGGGGGTACACTGAAGCTTTCTTT	.	TRBJ1-1	TRBV7-6
CAARGGKNQPQHF	TGTGCCGCCCGGGGGGGTAAGAATCAGCCCCAGCATTTT	.	TRBJ1-5	TRBV19
CASSLDPGTGELFF	TGTGCCAGCAGCTTGGATCCGGGGACCGGGGAGCTGTTTTTT	.	TRBJ2-2	TRBV5-4
CASSAFGLAGDNEQFF	TGTGCCAGCAGCGCCTTCGGACTAGCGGGTGACAATGAGCAGTTCTTC	TRBD2	TRBJ2-1	TRBV11-3
CASRVTGSRRYEQYF	TGTGCCAGCAGGGTTACGGGTTCCCGACGCTACGAGCAGTACTTC	.	TRBJ2-7	TRBV28
CASSTNRASQPQHF	TGTGCCAGTAGTACCAACAGGGCGTCCCAGCCCCAGCATTTT	.	TRBJ1-5	TRBV19
CASTSLAGDSYGELFF	TGTGCCAGCACCTCACTAGCGGGAGATTCGTACGGGGAGCTGTTTTTT	TRBD2	TRBJ2-2	TRBV5-5
CASRWTSGRMDTQYF	TGTGCCAGCAGGTGGACTAGCGGGAGGATGGATACGCAGTATTTT	TRBD2	TRBJ2-3	TRBV28
CASSFGGAMGGYTF	TGTGCCAGCAGTTTCGGGGGGGCGATGGGTGGCTACACCTTC	.	TRBJ1-2	TRBV28
CASSDGAEISTDTQYF	TGTGCCAGCAGTGATGGAGCGGAGATTAGCACAGATACGCAGTATTTT	.	TRBJ2-3	TRBV2
CASRSGTGGPGTQYF	TGTGCCAGCAGATCCGGGACAGGAGGCCCCGGGACCCAGTACTTC	TRBD1	TRBJ2-5	TRBV5-4
CASSPLDQQGFTDTQYF	TGTGCCAGCTCACCCCTAGATCAACAGGGCTTCACAGATACGCAGTATTTT	.	TRBJ2-3	TRBV18
CASSGGQPGANVLTF	TGTGCCAGCAGCGGCGGACAGCCTGGGGCCAACGTCTTGACTTTC	.	TRBJ2-6	TRBV6-6
CASGTSGTAFQETQYF	TGTGCCTCGGGGACTAGCGGGACAGCGTTTCAAGAGACCCAGTACTTC	TRBD2	TRBJ2-5	TRBV30
CSVVGTGVSHEQFF	TGCAGCGTGGTAGGGACAGGGGTCTCCCATGAGCAGTTCTTC	TRBD1	TRBJ2-1	TRBV29-1
CASSVGVLNQETQYF	TGTGCCAGCAGCGTAGGGGTACTAAACCAAGAGACCCAGTACTTC	.	TRBJ2-5	TRBV9
CASSIGAGPYYEQYF	TGTGCCAGTAGTATTGGAGCGGGACCCTACTACGAGCAGTACTTC	TRBD2	TRBJ2-7	TRBV19
CATGTSGRGTGELFF	TGTGCCACCGGGACTAGCGGGAGGGGGACCGGGGAGCTGTTTTTT	TRBD2	TRBJ2-2	TRBV15
CASSQDRGLDEQYF	TGCGCCAGCAGCCAGGACAGGGGGCTCGACGAGCAGTACTTC	TRBD1	TRBJ2-7	TRBV4-1